In its sample, the clone carrying this T cell receptor beta chain was seen many times. This sample was taken from a study of regulatory T cells in long-lasting Graves disease. Arm-PCR of CDR3 regions and iRepertoire HTBI primers were the basis on which TCR beta libraries were built. TCRdb fed the multiplex PCR reads into MiXCR, producing one record per CDR3 protein. The sample records about 500,000 distinct CDR3 sequences, 15% to 20% being singletons. Time point reported: newly diagnosed GD, antithyroid drugs for less than 3 months. TCR sequences were obtained from RNA taken from PBMCs. Germline-derived CDR1 and CDR2 are MDHEN and SYDVKM. The trim removed 6 bases at V and 4 bases at J, leaving 13 bases unmatched. The CDR3 contains 17 residues. These sequences were also reported in another study, on T cells in Graves' hyperthyroidism and ophthalmopathy.

This sequence originates from a man in his forties or fifties with Graves disease. Sequenced material: peripheral blood mononuclear cells (PBMCs), taken at new diagnosis, from a patient treated with antithyroid drugs. The chain employs TRBV28 and TRBJ2-1, with 9 bases aligning to TRBD2. CDR3: CASSLLWGTSQYNEQFF. DNA of the CDR3: TGTGCCAGCAGCCTACTCTGGGGGACTAGCCAATACAATGAGCAGTTCTTC.